A single sample gave rise to the 15 T cell receptor beta chains below, sequenced in a study of a mutant IDH1 vaccine in newly diagnosed glioma (TCRdb year 2021). The meaning of the sample's time point label: week 35, safety follow-up. Every vaccine dose consisted of 300 ug of a 20-mer mutant IDH1 peptide in Montanide, administered subcutaneously together with topical imiquimod. The antigens of these receptors remain unknown. The receptor library was made with the immunoSEQ multiplex PCR assay. What TCRdb holds here is the immuneACCESS table cut down to in-frame rearrangements. Part of the clones is not present; checked against another copy, under half of the missing clones reflect an unresolved V gene, and the others are unexplained. The sample table contains roughly 69,000 clones; only one count was recorded for roughly 86% of them. Clones ranked in the top ten supply approximately 2% of the sample.

This specimen was PBMCs, taken from a glioma patient whose treatment included an IDH1 peptide vaccine. These receptors were obtained from a young man with glioma.

The CDR3 region has the DNA TGTGCCAGCTCACGTCCGGGGCAGGGGGCGAACACTGAAGCTTTCTTT. Protein: CASSRPGQGANTEAFF. This chain connects TRBV18 to TRBJ1-1, with 8 bases aligning to TRBD1. Germline V gene data show CDR1 as KGHSH and CDR2 as LQKENI. CDR3 length: 16 residues. The V and J ends lost 4 bases and 1 base, in that order; junction bases with no gene match: 8. Using reference TRBV18 and TRBJ1-1 for the parts outside the CDR3, the full variable domain is NAGVMQNPRHLVRRRGQEARLRCSPMKGHSHVYWYRQLPEEGLKFMVYLQKENIIDESGMPKERFSAEFPKEGPSILRIQQVVRGDSAAYFCASSRPGQGANTEAFFGQGTRLTVV.

The rearrangement uses TRBV7-8 and TRBJ2-3; 7 bases agree with TRBD2. J lost 2 bases, V lost 5 bases, and 10 bases had no gene match. In germline, CDR1 is SGHVS, CDR2 FQNEAQ. The CDR3 is 16 amino acids. The CDR3 reads CASSIRLAGLTDTQYF. CDR3 DNA sequence: TGTGCCAGCAGCATCAGACTAGCAGGACTCACAGATACGCAGTATTTT.

The chain has TRBV19 and TRBJ2-2; perhaps D is TRBD1 or TRBD2 (6 bases each). V was trimmed by 2 bases and J by 4 bases, leaving 8 bases between them. The germline V gene encodes CDR1 LNHDA and CDR2 SQIVND (reference sequence). This CDR3 region has 14 residues. Here the CDR3 reads CASSIWGATGELFF. CDR3 coding DNA: TGTGCCAGTAGTATATGGGGGGCCACCGGGGAGCTGTTTTTT.

The chain couples TRBV28 to TRBJ2-3, with 7 bases fitting TRBD1. The V gene end was trimmed by 3 bases and the J gene end by 3 bases; junction bases not matched to a gene: 3. Germline CDR1 is MDHEN and CDR2 is SYDVKM. The CDR3 has 14 residues. The CDR3 region is CASSLGQRTDTQYF. The DNA for the CDR3 is TGTGCCAGCAGTTTGGGACAGAGGACAGATACGCAGTATTTT.

The chain combines TRBV7-2 with TRBJ2-1; TRBD2 agrees at 10 bases. The CDR3 runs to 16 residues. Trimming cost V 4 bases and J 4 bases; bases outside gene matches: 7. Per the germline V gene, CDR1 is SGHTA and CDR2 is FQGNSA. The CDR3 region is CASSWTSGPFYNEQFF. The DNA of the CDR3 is TGTGCCAGCAGCTGGACTAGCGGACCTTTTTACAATGAGCAGTTCTTC.

V gene TRBV10-1 combines with J gene TRBJ2-1; TRBD2 aligns across 8 bases. V was pared by 4 bases and J by 9 bases, with 5 bases of the junction left unmatched. The CDR3 is 13 amino acids. Per the germline V gene, CDR1 is WNHNN and CDR2 is SYGVQD (reference sequence). CDR3 protein: CASSVGRAGEQFF. CDR3 nucleotide sequence: TGCGCCAGCAGTGTCGGGAGGGCCGGTGAGCAGTTCTTC.

This clone was observed a few times. The chain is built from TRBV7-6 and TRBJ1-1; D unclear. The V end lost 1 base, the J end lost 1 base, and 10 bases lay between the germline ends. The CDR3 loop spans 15 amino acids. CDR1 and CDR2 (germline): SGHVS, FNYEAQ. The DNA of the CDR3 is TGTGCCAGCAGCTTAGGTGGACTCTCGAACACTGAAGCTTTCTTT. Encoded protein: CASSLGGLSNTEAFF.

The V call is TRBV11-2, the J call TRBJ2-5, with D possibly TRBD1 on 5 matching bases. The length of the CDR3 is 16 residues. The V end lost 2 bases, the J end lost 5 bases, and 18 bases lay between the germline ends. The germline CDR1 and CDR2 sequences are SGHAT and FQNNGV. In DNA form, the CDR3 reads TGTGCCAGCAGCTTACAGGGTACCCTTGTGTGGGAGACCCAGTACTTC. Protein product: CASSLQGTLVWETQYF.

This chain connects TRBV7-9 to TRBJ2-1; D perhaps matches TRBD2 (6 bases). V lost 6 bases to trimming and J lost 6 bases, with 18 bases between them. The CDR3 contains 15 residues. Germline CDR1 is SEHNR and CDR2 is FQNEAQ (reference sequence). The CDR3 reads CASSSLGSRGNEQFF. CDR3 coding DNA: TGTGCCAGCAGTTCCCTCGGGAGTAGAGGCAATGAGCAGTTCTTC. The entire variable domain, with the rest obtained from reference TRBV7-9 and TRBJ2-1, is as follows: DTGVSQNPRHKITKRGQNVTFRCDPISEHNRLYWYRQTLGQGPEFLTYFQNEAQLEKSRLLSDRFSAERPKGSFSTLEIQRTEQGDSAMYLCASSSLGSRGNEQFFGPGTRLTVL.

V and J are TRBV7-8 and TRBJ2-7; 10 bases map to TRBD2. V lost 2 bases and J lost 7; bases outside the gene matches: 17. The CDR3 sequence is 18 residues long. Germline V gives CDR1 SGHVS, CDR2 FQNEAQ. This CDR3 reads CASSLTPRELLAGPEQYF. The CDR3 DNA is TGTGCCAGCAGCTTAACGCCTAGAGAATTACTAGCGGGGCCGGAGCAGTACTTC.

The chain links TRBV19 to TRBJ1-5; a possible D gene is TRBD1 (5 bases). CDR1 LNHDA and CDR2 SQIVND come from the germline V gene (reference sequence). V was shortened by 7 bases and J by 1 base, with 8 bases between the two germline ends. The CDR3 totals 13 residues. The CDR3 nucleotides are TGTGCCAGTACCGGGGGGAGCAATCAGCCCCAGCATTTT. It specifies CASTGGSNQPQHF.

V and J are TRBV19 and TRBJ2-2, with 9 bases matching TRBD1. This CDR3 spans 13 amino acids. The germline V gene has CDR1 LNHDA and CDR2 SQIVND (reference sequence). V gave up 9 bases and J gave up 6 bases; unmatched junction bases: 5. The CDR3 nucleotides are TGTGCCAGCCGGGGACAGGGACCCGGGGAGCTGTTTTTT. Amino acid sequence: CASRGQGPGELFF.

This rearrangement joins TRBV28 to TRBJ1-4, with TRBD1 matching over 12 bases. Germline values: CDR1 MDHEN, CDR2 SYDVKM. The J segment lost 5 bases and the V segment lost 5 bases, leaving 6 bases of the junction unmatched. The CDR3 covers 16 residues. CDR3 DNA: TGTGCCAGCAGTCCCGGGACAGGGGGCGCGAATGAAAAACTGTTTTTT. This sequence encodes CASSPGTGGANEKLFF.

This CDR3 reads CASSESPGTTTNYGYTF. The CDR3 DNA reads as TGTGCCAGCAGTGAGAGCCCCGGGACAACTACTAACTATGGCTACACCTTC. The rearrangement links TRBV6-1 to TRBJ1-2, with D tentatively TRBD1 (6 bases). The germline V gene encodes CDR1 MNHNS and CDR2 SASEGT. The CDR3 runs to 17 residues. Between the trimmed V and J ends, which lost 3 bases and 0 bases, there was a span of 17 bases.

The chain links TRBV6-5 to TRBJ1-2; possible D gene TRBD1, 6 bases. V lost 6 bases, J lost 6 bases, and 14 bases lay in between. Germline V gene sequence: CDR1 MNHEY, CDR2 SVGAGI. The CDR3 spans 13 residues. The CDR3 sequence: CASSPGGADGYTF. The CDR3 coding sequence is TGTGCCAGCAGCCCGGGGGGGGCTGATGGCTACACCTTC.